This T cell receptor beta chain was identified in a study of blood T cell repertoires in COVID-19. V was trimmed by 0 bases and J by 3 bases, leaving 9 bases between them. CDR3 length equals 15 residues. Germline V gives CDR1 SGHVS, CDR2 FQNEAQ. Libraries were prepared by immunoSEQ multiplex PCR; TCRdb keeps only in-frame clonotypes and omits some of them. The table records 250,000 to 300,000 clones, 90% of them present only once. This chain joins TRBV7-8 and TRBJ1-5; D is ambiguous. The sequencing input was PBMCs or T cells enriched from blood (not recorded which). The sequence was obtained from a woman younger than 45 who had recovered from COVID-19. CDR3 sequence reads: CASSLARGNNQPQHF. CDR3 nucleotide sequence: TGTGCCAGCAGCTTAGCGAGAGGGAACAATCAGCCCCAGCATTTT.